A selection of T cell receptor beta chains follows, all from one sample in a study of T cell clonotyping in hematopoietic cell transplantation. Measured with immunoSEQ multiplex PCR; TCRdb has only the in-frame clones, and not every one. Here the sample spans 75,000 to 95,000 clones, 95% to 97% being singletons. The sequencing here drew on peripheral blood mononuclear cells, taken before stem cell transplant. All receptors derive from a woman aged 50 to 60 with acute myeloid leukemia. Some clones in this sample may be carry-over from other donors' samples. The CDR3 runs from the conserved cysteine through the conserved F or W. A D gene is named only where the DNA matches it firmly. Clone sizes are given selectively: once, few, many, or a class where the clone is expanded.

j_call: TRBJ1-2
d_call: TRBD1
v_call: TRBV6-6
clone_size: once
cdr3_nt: TGTGCCAGCAGTTCGGGACAGGCCAACTATGGCTACACCTTC
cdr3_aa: CASSSGQANYGYTF

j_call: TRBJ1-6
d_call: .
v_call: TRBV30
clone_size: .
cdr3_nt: TGTGCCTTTACAGGGAGGGGGGCCGGACCCCTCCACTTT
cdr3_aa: CAFTGRGAGPLHF

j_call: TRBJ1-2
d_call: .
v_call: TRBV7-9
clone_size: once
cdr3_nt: TGTGCCAGCAGCAAGGAGACAGGCACCAACTATGGCTACACCTTC
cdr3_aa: CASSKETGTNYGYTF

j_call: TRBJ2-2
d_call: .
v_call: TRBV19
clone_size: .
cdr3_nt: TGTGCCAGTAGTATATCTGGACTCCCCTCGGGAGACACCGGGGAGCTGTTTTTT
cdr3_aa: CASSISGLPSGDTGELFF

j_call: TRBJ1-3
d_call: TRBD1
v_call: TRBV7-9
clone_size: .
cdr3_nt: TGTGCCAGCAGCTTAGGGGACAGTGGAAACACCATATATTTT
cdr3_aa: CASSLGDSGNTIYF

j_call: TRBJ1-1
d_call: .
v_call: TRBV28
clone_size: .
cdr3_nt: TGTGCCAGCAGTCCCCTTAGGGGGAGCACTGAAGCTTTCTTT
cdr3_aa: CASSPLRGSTEAFF

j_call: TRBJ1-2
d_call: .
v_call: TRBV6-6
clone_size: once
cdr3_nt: TGTGCCAGCAGCCGGCCGGGACGGGCTAACTATGGCTACACCTTC
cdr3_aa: CASSRPGRANYGYTF

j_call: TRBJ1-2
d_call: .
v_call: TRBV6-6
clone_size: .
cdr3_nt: TGTGCCAGCAGTTACGAGGGTTATAATGGCTACACCTTC
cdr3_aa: CASSYEGYNGYTF

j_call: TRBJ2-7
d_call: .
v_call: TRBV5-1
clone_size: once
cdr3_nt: TGCGCCAGCAGCCTTATGGACACCTCCTACGAGCAGTACTTC
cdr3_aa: CASSLMDTSYEQYF

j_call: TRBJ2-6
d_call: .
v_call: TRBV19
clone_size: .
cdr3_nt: TGTGCCAGTAGTGGACGGGAGCCCCTGACTTTC
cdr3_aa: CASSGREPLTF

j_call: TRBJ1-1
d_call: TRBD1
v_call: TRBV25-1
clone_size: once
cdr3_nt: TGTGCCAGCAGTCACCCAGGGGGGACTGAAGCTTTCTTT
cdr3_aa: CASSHPGGTEAFF

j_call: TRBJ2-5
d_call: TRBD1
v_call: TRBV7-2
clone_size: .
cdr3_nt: TGTGCCAGCAGCCCCTACAGGGGTTCGGGGGAGACCCAGTACTTC
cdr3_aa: CASSPYRGSGETQYF

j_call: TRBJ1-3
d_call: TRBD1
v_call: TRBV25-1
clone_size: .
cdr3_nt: TGTGCCAGCAGTGAATTCGGACAGGGGAGAAACACCATATATTTT
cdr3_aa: CASSEFGQGRNTIYF

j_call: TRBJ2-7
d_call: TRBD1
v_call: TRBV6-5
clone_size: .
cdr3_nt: TGTGCCAGCAGTACCCGACAGGGATCGGTAGTACGGCAGTACTTC
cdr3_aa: CASSTRQGSVVRQYF

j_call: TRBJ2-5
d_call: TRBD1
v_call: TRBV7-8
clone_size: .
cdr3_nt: TGTGCCAGCAGCTTAGCAGGGGGCGCGGGTGTCGGTTTTGGCCAGTACTTC
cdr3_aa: CASSLAGGAGVGFGQYF

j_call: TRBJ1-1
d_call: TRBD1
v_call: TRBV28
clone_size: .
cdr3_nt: TGTGCCAGCAGTTTGGGACAGGAGGCTTTCTTT
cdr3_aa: CASSLGQEAFF

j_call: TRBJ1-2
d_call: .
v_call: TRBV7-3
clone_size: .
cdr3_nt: TGTGCCAGCAGCTTAAATCAGGGCTATGGCTACACCTTC
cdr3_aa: CASSLNQGYGYTF

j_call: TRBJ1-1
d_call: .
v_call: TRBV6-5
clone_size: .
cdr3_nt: TGTGCCAGCAGGAAAGACTTCCCGAACACTGAAGCTTTCTTT
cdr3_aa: CASRKDFPNTEAFF

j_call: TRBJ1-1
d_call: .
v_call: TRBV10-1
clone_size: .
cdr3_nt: TGCGCCAGCAGTGAGTACAGCATGAACACTGAAGCTTTCTTT
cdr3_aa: CASSEYSMNTEAFF

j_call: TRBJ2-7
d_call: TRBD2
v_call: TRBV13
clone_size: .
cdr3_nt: TGTGCCAGCAGCTATAACCGGGACACAGCGGGGGACGAGCAGTACTTC
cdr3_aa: CASSYNRDTAGDEQYF

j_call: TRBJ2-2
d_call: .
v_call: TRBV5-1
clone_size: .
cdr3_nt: TGCGCCAGCACGGTTTCTGGGGAGCTGTTTTTT
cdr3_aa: CASTVSGELFF

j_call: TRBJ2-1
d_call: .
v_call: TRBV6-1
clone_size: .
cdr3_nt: TGTGCCAGCAGTGGCCGAGATAGGAGCTCCTACAATGAGCAGTTCTTC
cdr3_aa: CASSGRDRSSYNEQFF

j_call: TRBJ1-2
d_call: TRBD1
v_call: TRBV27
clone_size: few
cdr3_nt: TGTGCCAGCAGTCCCAACCGACAGGGGTGGAACACCTTC
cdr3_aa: CASSPNRQGWNTF

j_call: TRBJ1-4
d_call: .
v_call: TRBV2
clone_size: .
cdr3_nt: TGTGCCAGCAGTGTTCTGGCAACTAATGAAAAACTGTTTTTT
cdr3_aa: CASSVLATNEKLFF

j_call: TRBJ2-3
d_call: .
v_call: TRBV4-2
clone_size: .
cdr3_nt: TGTGCCAGCAGCCAAGATCGTAGCACAGATACGCAGTATTTT
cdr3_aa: CASSQDRSTDTQYF

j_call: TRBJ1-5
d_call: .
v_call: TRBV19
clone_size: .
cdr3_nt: TGTGCCAGTAGTACGGGACGGCTGAATCAGCCCCAGCATTTT
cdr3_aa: CASSTGRLNQPQHF

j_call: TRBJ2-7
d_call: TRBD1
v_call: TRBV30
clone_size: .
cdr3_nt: TGTGCCTGGAGCCCGACAGGGGACGAGCAGTACTTC
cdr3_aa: CAWSPTGDEQYF

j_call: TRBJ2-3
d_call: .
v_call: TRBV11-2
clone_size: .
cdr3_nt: TGTGCCAGCAGCTCGGGGGATACTAGCACAGATACGCAGTATTTT
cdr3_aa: CASSSGDTSTDTQYF

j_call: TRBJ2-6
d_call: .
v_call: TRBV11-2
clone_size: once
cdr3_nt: TGTGCCAGCAGCGAAGGACACCCTGGGGCCAACGTCCTGACTTTC
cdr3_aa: CASSEGHPGANVLTF

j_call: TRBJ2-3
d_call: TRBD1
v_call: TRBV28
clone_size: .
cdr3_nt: TGTGCCAGCACCACCGGGACAGCCGACACAGATACGCAGTATTTT
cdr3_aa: CASTTGTADTDTQYF

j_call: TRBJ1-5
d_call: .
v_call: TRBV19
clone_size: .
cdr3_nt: TGTGCCAGCTACGGGGGACGCCAAGACAATCAGCCCCAGCATTTT
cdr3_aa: CASYGGRQDNQPQHF

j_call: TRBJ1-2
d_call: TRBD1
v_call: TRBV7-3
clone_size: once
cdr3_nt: TGTGCCAGCAGCTTACAGTCCCGGGACAGGGGCGCTTGGGGCGGCTACACCTTC
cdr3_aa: CASSLQSRDRGAWGGYTF

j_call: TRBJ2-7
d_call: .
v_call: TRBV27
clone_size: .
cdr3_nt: TGTGCCAGCGGACGCGGGGTGGGTGGCACCGAGCAGTACTTC
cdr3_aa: CASGRGVGGTEQYF

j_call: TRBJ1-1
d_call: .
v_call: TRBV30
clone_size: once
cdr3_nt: TGTGCCTGGAGTTTAGGGCAGAGGAACACTGAAGCTTTCTTT
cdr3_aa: CAWSLGQRNTEAFF

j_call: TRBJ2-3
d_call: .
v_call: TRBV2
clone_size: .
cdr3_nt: TGTGCCAGCAGTGGGGTGCGGGGCGGAGATACGCAGTATTTT
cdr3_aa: CASSGVRGGDTQYF

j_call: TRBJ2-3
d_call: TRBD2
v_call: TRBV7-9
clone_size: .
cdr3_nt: TGTGCCAGCAGCTTAACTAGCGGTAACACAGATACGCAGTATTTT
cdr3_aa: CASSLTSGNTDTQYF

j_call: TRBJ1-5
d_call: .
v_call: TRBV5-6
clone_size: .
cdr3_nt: TGTGCCAGCAGCGAGCTCGGGGCCCAAACCCGGAATCAGCCCCAGCATTTT
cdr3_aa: CASSELGAQTRNQPQHF

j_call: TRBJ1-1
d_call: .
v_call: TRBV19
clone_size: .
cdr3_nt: TGTGCCAGTAGTATAGCGTCGGGGCTGAACACTGAAGCTTTCTTT
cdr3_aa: CASSIASGLNTEAFF

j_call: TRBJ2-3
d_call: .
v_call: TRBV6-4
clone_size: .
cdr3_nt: TGTGCCAGCAGTCAGGAGGCCGGAGATACGCAGTATTTT
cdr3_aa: CASSQEAGDTQYF

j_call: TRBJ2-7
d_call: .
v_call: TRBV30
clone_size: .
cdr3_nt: TGTGCCTGGAGTGTTGCTCCTGCTGGGGAGCAGTACTTC
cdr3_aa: CAWSVAPAGEQYF

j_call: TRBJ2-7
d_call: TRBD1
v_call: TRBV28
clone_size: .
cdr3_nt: TGTGCCAGCAGAAGGACAGGGGGGTACGAGCAGTACTTC
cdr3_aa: CASRRTGGYEQYF

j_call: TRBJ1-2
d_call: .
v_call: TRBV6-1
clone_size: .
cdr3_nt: TGTGCCAGCAACCCTCCCCGGGGCCGACCTATTGGCTACACCTTC
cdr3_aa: CASNPPRGRPIGYTF

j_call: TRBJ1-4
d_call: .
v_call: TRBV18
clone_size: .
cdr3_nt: TGTGCCAGCTCGTCGGGGATCGAGGAAAAACTGTTTTTT
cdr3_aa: CASSSGIEEKLFF

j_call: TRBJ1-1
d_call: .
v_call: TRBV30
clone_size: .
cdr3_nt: TGTGCCTGCCAACAGGGAGCGTTAGGTACTGAAGCTTTCTTT
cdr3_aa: CACQQGALGTEAFF

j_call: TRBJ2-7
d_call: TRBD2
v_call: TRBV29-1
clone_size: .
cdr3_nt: TGCAGCGTTGAATCTCCGGGGGGAGCCTACGAGCAGTACTTC
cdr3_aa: CSVESPGGAYEQYF

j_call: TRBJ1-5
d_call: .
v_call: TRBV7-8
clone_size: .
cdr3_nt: TGTGCCAGCAGCTTAGCAGGGGTTCCTCAGCCCCAGCATTTT
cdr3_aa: CASSLAGVPQPQHF